This T cell receptor (beta chain) was sequenced for a study of T cell responses to AZD1222 COVID-19 vaccine. Pooling of second doses given at about 4 or about 12 weeks was done. Germline V CDR1 and CDR2: SGDLS, YYNGEE. The ends were cut back, 4 bases at V and 3 bases at J, with 14 bases in the middle. The CDR3 length is 14 residues. Sequencing was performed with immunoSEQ multiplex PCR; in TCRdb, only in-frame clones are kept and a portion is missing. The data contain around 100,000 clones, nearly 90% of them singletons. This chain connects TRBV9 to TRBJ2-7; TRBD2 might be the D (5 bases). The receptor comes from an adult who received the AZD1222 COVID-19 vaccine. The source material was peripheral blood, sampled 28 days after the second AZD1222 dose. The CDR3 bases are TGTGCCAGCAGCCCCGGAGAAGCGGACTACGAGCAGTACTTC. Residues: CASSPGEADYEQYF. Based on the CDR3 plus reference TRBV9 and TRBJ2-7, the full variable domain is DSGVTQTPKHLITATGQRVTLRCSPRSGDLSVYWYQQSLDQGLQFLIQYYNGEERAKGNILERFSAQQFPDLHSELNLSSLELGDSALYFCASSPGEADYEQYFGPGTRLTVT.